This TCR beta chain was sequenced in a study of molecular identifiers for immune sequencing clone quantification. General observations from the study: Whereas naive cells kept under 1% of molecules in clones above 20 RNA copies, such clones held over 99% in effectors. The sizes of highly expanded clones could be underestimated when identical TCR molecules share a barcode.

In the case of this clonotype: The antigen is undetermined. A read error is possible here, since a much larger clone lies one base away. The CDR3 carries no conserved terminal phenylalanine or tryptophan, so it likely arises from a read error.

Sorted naive CD8 T cells, roughly 20,000 to 1,100,000, were sequenced from 10%, 30% or 50% RNA. CDR3 length: 13 amino acids. The V and J ends lost 2 bases and 0 bases respectively, with 8 bases between them. Germline V gives CDR1 GTSNPN, CDR2 SVGIG (reference sequence). The authors built bulk TCR libraries by previously described methods with listed TCR primers. TCRdb re-derived calls from the PCR reads in MiXCR, one entry per CDR3 protein. The table records 600,000 to 650,000 distinct CDR3 sequences, just under 20% of them present only once. This clonotype was obtained from a human donor in good health. Some libraries in this study had Jurkat cell RNA spiked in. The chain carries TRBV30 and TRBJ2-7, with D possibly TRBD2 on 5 matching bases. Sequencing was performed on naive CD8+ T cells from blood, with Jurkat cell RNA spiked in. The subset is: FACS-sorted CD8+CD4-CCR7+CD45RA+ naive T cells. The CDR3 DNA follows: TGTGCCTGGAGTCTAGGGAGCTCCTACGAGCAGTACCTC. Translated: CAWSLGSSYEQYL.